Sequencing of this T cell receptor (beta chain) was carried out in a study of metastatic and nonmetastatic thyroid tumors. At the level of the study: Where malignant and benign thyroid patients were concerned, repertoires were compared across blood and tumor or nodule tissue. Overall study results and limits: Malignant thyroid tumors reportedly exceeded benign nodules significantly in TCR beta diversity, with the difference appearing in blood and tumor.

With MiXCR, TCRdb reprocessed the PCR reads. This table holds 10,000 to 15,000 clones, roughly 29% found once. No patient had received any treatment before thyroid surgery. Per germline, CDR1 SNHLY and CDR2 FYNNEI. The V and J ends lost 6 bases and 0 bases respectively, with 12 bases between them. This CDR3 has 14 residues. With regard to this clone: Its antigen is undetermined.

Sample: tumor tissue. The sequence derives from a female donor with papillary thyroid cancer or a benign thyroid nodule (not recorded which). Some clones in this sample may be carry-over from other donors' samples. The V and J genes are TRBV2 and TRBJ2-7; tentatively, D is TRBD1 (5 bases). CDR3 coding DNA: TGTGCCAGCAGATCGCAGGGCGGCTCCTACGAGCAGTACTTC. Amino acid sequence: CASRSQGGSYEQYF.